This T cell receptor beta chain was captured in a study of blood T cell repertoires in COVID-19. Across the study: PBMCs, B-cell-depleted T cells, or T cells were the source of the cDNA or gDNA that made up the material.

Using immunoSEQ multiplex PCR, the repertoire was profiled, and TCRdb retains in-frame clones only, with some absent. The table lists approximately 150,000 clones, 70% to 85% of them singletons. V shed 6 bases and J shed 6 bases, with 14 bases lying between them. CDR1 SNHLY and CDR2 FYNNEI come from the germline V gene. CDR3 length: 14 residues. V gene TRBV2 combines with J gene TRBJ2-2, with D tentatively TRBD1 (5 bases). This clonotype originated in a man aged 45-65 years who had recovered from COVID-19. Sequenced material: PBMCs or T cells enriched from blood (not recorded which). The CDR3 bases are TGTGCCAGCAGCCCCCAGGGAAGATCCGGGGAGCTGTTTTTT. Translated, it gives CASSPQGRSGELFF.